The clone carrying this TCR beta chain appeared a few times. TCRdb analysed the 5' RACE reads with MiXCR anew, one entry per CDR3 protein. The sample holds around 150,000 distinct CDR3 sequences; 6% to 8.5% are singletons and the top ten take over 10%. This entry comes from a study of CD8 T cells in ankylosing spondylitis. The sequence was collected from a female donor with ankylosing spondylitis or in good health (not recorded which). The sequencing input was blood, either unsorted or a sorted T cell fraction (not recorded which).

The CDR3 spells CASSQDPSGWDQPQHF. The CDR3 bases are TGCGCCAGCAGCCAAGATCCGTCAGGGTGGGATCAGCCCCAGCATTTT. The rearrangement uses TRBV4-1 and TRBJ1-5; D possibly corresponds to TRBD1 (5 bases). Germline V lookup: CDR1 MGHRA, CDR2 YSYEKL. Trimming stripped 0 bases from V and 5 bases from J, with 14 bases between. CDR3 length: 16 amino acids.